Below, 5 T cell receptor beta chains from the same sample are listed, as sequenced in a study of radiation and T cells in renal cell carcinoma. Method: immunoSEQ multiplex PCR; TCRdb's copy keeps in-frame clones and lacks some. The repertoire consists of roughly 61,000 clones, with approximately 80% occurring once and the leading ten covering more than 6.5%. The sample's time point: blood 4 weeks post-SBRT, at nephrectomy. Treatment given: 15 Gy SBRT to primary tumor, nephrectomy 4 weeks later. This specimen was blood, taken from a patient whose treatment included radiotherapy and nephrectomy. The receptors were sampled from a man in his 60s with renal cell carcinoma.

CDR3 nucleotide sequence: TGCGCCAGCAGTTCCGCTCAGGGGGACTATGGCTACACCTTC. Its protein is CASSSAQGDYGYTF. The V call is TRBV5-1, the J call TRBJ1-2; 7 nucleotides agree with TRBD1. Germline V lookup: CDR1 SGHRS, CDR2 YFSETQ. CDR3 length: 14 residues. J gave up 3 bases and V 5 bases, and 7 bases lay outside the gene matches.

The rearrangement uses TRBV7-9 and TRBJ2-3; no firm D call. Trimming removed 5 bases at V and 0 bases at J, with 9 bases between. The CDR3 consists of 14 residues. Germline V gives CDR1 SEHNR, CDR2 FQNEAQ (reference sequence). In DNA, the CDR3 is TGTGCCAGCAGCCTGGTTTTGAGCACAGATACGCAGTATTTT. Amino acid sequence: CASSLVLSTDTQYF.

The chain uses TRBV5-1 and TRBJ2-5, with a possible D match to TRBD1 (5 bases). There are 15 residues in the CDR3. Germline CDR1 is SGHRS and CDR2 is YFSETQ. Trimming removed 1 base from V and 1 base from J, with 11 bases in between. The CDR3 DNA is TGCGCCAGCAGCTTGTTCCAGGGCGGCCAAGAGACCCAGTACTTC. Its protein product is CASSLFQGGQETQYF.

The genes are TRBV28 and TRBJ2-2, with D possibly TRBD2 on 6 matching bases. In germline, CDR1 is MDHEN, CDR2 SYDVKM. This CDR3 has 14 residues. V lost 8 bases and J 2 bases, leaving 12 bases between the germline ends. The CDR3 sequence is CASRRDDNTGELFF. In nucleotides, the CDR3 is TGTGCCAGCCGGCGGGATGATAACACCGGGGAGCTGTTTTTT.

The rearrangement uses TRBV7-6 and TRBJ2-7, with D unclear. With 1 base removed from V and 4 bases from J, the gap between germline ends came to 8 bases. This CDR3 spans 13 amino acids. Per the germline V gene, CDR1 is SGHVS and CDR2 is FNYEAQ. CDR3 DNA sequence: TGTGCCAGCAGCTTAGACACCTTATACGAGCAGTACTTC. As protein: CASSLDTLYEQYF.